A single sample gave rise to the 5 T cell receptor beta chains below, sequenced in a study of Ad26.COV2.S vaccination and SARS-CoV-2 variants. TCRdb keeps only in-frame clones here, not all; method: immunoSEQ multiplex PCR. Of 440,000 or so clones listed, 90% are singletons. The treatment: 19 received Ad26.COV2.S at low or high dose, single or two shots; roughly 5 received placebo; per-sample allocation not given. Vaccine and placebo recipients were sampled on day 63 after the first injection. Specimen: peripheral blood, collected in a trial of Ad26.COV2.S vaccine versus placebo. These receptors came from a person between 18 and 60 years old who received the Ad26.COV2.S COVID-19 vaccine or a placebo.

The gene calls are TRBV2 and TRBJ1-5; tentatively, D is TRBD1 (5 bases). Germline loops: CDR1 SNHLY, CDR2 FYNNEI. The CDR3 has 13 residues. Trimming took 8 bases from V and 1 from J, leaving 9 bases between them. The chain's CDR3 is CASGRDSNQPQHF. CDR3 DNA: TGTGCCAGCGGCCGGGACAGCAATCAGCCCCAGCATTTT. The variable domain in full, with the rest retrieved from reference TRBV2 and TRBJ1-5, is EPEVTQTPSHQVTQMGQEVILRCVPISNHLYFYWYRQILGQKVEFLVSFYNNEISEKSEIFDDQFSVERPDGSNFTLKIRSTKLEDSAMYFCASGRDSNQPQHFGDGTRLSIL.

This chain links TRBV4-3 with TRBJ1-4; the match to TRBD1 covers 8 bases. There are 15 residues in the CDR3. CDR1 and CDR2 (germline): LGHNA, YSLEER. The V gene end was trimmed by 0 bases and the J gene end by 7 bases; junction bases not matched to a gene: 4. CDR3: CASSQDGTGGEKLFF. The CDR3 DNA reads TGCGCCAGCAGCCAAGATGGGACAGGCGGTGAAAAACTGTTTTTT.

The CDR3 coding sequence is TGTGCCAGCAGCAAAACTAGCGGCGATGGGGATACGCAGTATTTT. Its protein is CASSKTSGDGDTQYF. The V and J genes are TRBV7-9 and TRBJ2-3; 8 bases line up with TRBD2. This CDR3 spans 15 amino acids. The trim removed 5 bases at V and 6 bases at J, leaving 10 bases unmatched. CDR1 and CDR2 from the germline V gene are SEHNR and FQNEAQ (reference sequence).

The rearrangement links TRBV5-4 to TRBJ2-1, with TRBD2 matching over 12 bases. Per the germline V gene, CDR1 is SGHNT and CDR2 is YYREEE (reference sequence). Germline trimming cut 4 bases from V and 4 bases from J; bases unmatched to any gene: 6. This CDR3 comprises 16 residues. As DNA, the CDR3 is TGTGCCAGCAGCGGGGGACTAGCGGGCCCATACAATGAGCAGTTCTTC. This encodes CASSGGLAGPYNEQFF.

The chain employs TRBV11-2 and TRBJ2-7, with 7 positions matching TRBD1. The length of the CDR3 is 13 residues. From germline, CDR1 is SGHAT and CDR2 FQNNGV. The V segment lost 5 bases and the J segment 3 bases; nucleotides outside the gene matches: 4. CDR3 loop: CASSPRQGYEQYF. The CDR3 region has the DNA TGTGCCAGCAGCCCCCGACAGGGCTACGAGCAGTACTTC.